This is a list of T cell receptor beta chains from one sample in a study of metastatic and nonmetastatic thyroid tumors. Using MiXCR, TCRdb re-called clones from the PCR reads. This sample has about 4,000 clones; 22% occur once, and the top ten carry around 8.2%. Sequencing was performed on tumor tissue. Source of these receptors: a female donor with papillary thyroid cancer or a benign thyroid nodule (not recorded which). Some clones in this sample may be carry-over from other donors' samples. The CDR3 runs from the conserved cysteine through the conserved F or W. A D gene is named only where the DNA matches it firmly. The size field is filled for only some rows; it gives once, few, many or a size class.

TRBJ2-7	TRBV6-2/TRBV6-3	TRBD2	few	TGTGCCAGCACTGTACTAGCGGAGGGATCCTACGAGCAGTACTTC	CASTVLAEGSYEQYF
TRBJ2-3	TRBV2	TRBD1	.	TGTGCCAGCAGTCCTTCATCCGCCGGGACAGGTACGCTGTGGACAGATACGCAGTATTTT	CASSPSSAGTGTLWTDTQYF
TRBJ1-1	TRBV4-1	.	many	TGCGCCAGCAGCCGTACAGGGAACACTGAAGCTTTCTTT	CASSRTGNTEAFF
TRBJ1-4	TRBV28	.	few	TGTGCCAGCAGTCCTTGGCGAGGGAATAATGAAAAACTGTTTTTT	CASSPWRGNNEKLFF
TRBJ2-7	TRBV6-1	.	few	TGTGCCAGCAGTCTTTCGGGGTCCTACGAGCAGTACTTC	CASSLSGSYEQYF
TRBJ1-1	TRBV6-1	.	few	TGTGCCAGCAGCAAGACAGGAGTAGACACTGAAGCTTTCTTT	CASSKTGVDTEAFF
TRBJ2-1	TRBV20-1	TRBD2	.	TGCAGTGCTAGACCTCTAGCGGGGAGCAATGAGCAGTTCTTC	CSARPLAGSNEQFF
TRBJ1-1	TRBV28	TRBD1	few	TGTGCCAGCAGTCAGGGGGGGGGCGGGACTGAAGCTTTCTTT	CASSQGGGGTEAFF
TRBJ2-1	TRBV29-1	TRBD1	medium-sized	TGCAGCGTTCGCGCAGGGGGCAATGAGCAGTTCTTC	CSVRAGGNEQFF
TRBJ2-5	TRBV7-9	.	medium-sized	TGTGCCAGCAGCGCCGGGGACGGGCCCCTAGAGACCCAGTACTTC	CASSAGDGPLETQYF
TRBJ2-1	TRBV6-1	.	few	TGTGCCATCGGGGCCTCTAATGAGCAGTTCTTC	CAIGASNEQFF
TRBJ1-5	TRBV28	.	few	TGTGCCAGCAGGCGCAGCGCGTTTAGCAATCAGCCCCAGCATTTT	CASRRSAFSNQPQHF
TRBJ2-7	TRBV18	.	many	TGTGCCAGCTCACCGGGAGGAGGGACCGCCGAGCAGTACTTC	CASSPGGGTAEQYF
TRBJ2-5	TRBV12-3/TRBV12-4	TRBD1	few	TGTGCCAGCAGTTTCGGACAGGGGCAAGAGACCCAGTACTTC	CASSFGQGQETQYF
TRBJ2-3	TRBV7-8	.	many	TGTGCCAGCAGCTTCATATGGACACAAACTCCCCGAAGCGACACAGATACGCAGTATTTT	CASSFIWTQTPRSDTDTQYF
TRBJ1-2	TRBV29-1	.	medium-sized	TGCAGCGTTGTGACATATTCGGGCTACACCTTC	CSVVTYSGYTF
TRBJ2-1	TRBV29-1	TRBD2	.	TGCAGCGGGAGCGGGACTAGCGGAAACAATGAGCAGTTCTTC	CSGSGTSGNNEQFF
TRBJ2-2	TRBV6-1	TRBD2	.	TGTGCCAGCAGGAGAGAGGCGGGAGGATTCGCCGGGGAGCTGTTTTTT	CASRREAGGFAGELFF
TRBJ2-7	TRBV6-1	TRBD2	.	TGTGCCAGCAGGGAGCGGGGTACCTACGAGCAGTACTTC	CASRERGTYEQYF
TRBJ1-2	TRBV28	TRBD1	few	TGTGCCAGCAGTCGGGACAGGGGCTATGGCTACACCTTC	CASSRDRGYGYTF
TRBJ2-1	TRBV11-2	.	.	TGTGCCAGCAGCTCAACGGGACACCTATACAATGAGCAGTTCTTC	CASSSTGHLYNEQFF
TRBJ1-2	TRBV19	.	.	TGTGCCAGTAGTATCTTTGCTGCGGCCTCTGGGGCCAACTATGGCTACACCTTC	CASSIFAAASGANYGYTF
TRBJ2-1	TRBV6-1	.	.	TGCGCCAGCAGTGGGGATGGCAATGAGCAGTTCTTC	CASSGDGNEQFF
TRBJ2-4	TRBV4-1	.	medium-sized	TGCGCCAGCAGCCAAGAGATAGCAGGGAACATTCAGTACTTC	CASSQEIAGNIQYF
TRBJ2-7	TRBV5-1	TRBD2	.	TGCGCCAGCAGCTTGTCGCTAGCGGGAGGGCCGGCCTCCTACGAGCAGTACTTC	CASSLSLAGGPASYEQYF
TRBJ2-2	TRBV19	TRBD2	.	TGTGCCAGTAGTATAGGTTCGGGACTAGCGGGACCCGCGAACACCGGGGAGCTGTTTTTT	CASSIGSGLAGPANTGELFF
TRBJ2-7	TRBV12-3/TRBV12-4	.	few	TGTGCCAGCAGTCCAACAGGGAAAAGAGACGAGCAGTACTTC	CASSPTGKRDEQYF
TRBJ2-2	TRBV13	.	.	TGTGCCAGCAGCTCTAGGGTCGAGGGGCACATCGTCAGCGGGGAGCTGTTTTTT	CASSSRVEGHIVSGELFF
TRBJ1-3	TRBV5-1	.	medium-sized	TGCGCCAGCAGCTTGACAGGGTCTGGAAACACCATATATTTT	CASSLTGSGNTIYF
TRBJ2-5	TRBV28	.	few	TGTGCCAGCACGGGGCGTCCCACCTTACAAGAGACCCAGTACTTC	CASTGRPTLQETQYF
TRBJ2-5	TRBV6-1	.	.	TGTGCCAGCAGTGACGGGGGCCCTGCCACCCAGTACTTC	CASSDGGPATQYF
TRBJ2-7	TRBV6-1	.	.	TGTGCCAGCAGTGATCCCACACTATCCTACGAGCAGTACTTC	CASSDPTLSYEQYF
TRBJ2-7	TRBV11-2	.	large	TGTGCCAGCAGCCCCTCGAGGGGGTCCTACGAGCAGTACTTC	CASSPSRGSYEQYF
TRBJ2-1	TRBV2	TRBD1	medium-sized	TGTGCCAGCAGTACTCAACCGGACAGGGCAAACTTC	CASSTQPDRANF
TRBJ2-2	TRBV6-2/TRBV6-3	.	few	TGTGCCAGCAGTTTGATCAGTATCGCGAACACCGGGGAGCTGTTTTTT	CASSLISIANTGELFF
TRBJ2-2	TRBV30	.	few	TGTGCCTGGAGTTCCAGAACTACGGGGGAGCTGTTTTTT	CAWSSRTTGELFF
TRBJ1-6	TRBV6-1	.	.	TGTGCCAGCAGTGACGGGTACGATAATTCACCCCTCCACTTT	CASSDGYDNSPLHF
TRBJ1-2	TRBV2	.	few	TGTGCCAGCAGTGAAGGGACGTACTATGGCTACACCTTC	CASSEGTYYGYTF
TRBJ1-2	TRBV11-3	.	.	TGTGCCAGCAGCTTGAGGGGTGGCTATGGCTACACCTTC	CASSLRGGYGYTF
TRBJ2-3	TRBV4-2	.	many	TGTGCCAGCAGCCCGCGACCCGGGACACCCAGCACAGATACGCAGTATTTT	CASSPRPGTPSTDTQYF
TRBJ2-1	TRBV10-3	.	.	TGTGCCATCATGGCTATCGGGACCTACAATGAGCAGTTCTTC	CAIMAIGTYNEQFF
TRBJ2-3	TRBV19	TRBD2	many	TGTGCCAGTAGTATCGCAGCGGGGGGGGGGGATACGCAGTATTTT	CASSIAAGGGDTQYF
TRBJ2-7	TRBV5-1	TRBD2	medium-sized	TGCGCCAGCAGCCCCGCCGGGACTAGCGCCGCTAACTCCTACGAGCAGTACTTC	CASSPAGTSAANSYEQYF
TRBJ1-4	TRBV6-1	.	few	TGTGCCAGCAGTGAATGGGGGGTGGATGAAAAACTGTTTTTT	CASSEWGVDEKLFF
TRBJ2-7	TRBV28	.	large	TGTGCCAGCCCAGCCCGTGGCGCGTCTTCCGAGCAGTACTTC	CASPARGASSEQYF
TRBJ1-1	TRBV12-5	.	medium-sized	TGTGCTAGTGGTTTGAGCACTGAAGCTTTCTTT	CASGLSTEAFF
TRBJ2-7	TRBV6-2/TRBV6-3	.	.	TGTGCCAGCAGTTACCGGCCGCCGGCGGAGTATATCTCCTACGAGCAGTACTTC	CASSYRPPAEYISYEQYF
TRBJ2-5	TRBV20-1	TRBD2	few	TGCAGTGCTCGGCTAGCGGAAGAGACCCAGTACTTC	CSARLAEETQYF
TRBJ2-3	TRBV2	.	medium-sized	TGTGCCAGCATTCCGGACGGATACACAGATACGCAGTATTTT	CASIPDGYTDTQYF
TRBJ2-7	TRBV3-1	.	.	TGTGCCAGCAGCCAAGACAGACTCGAGCAGTACTTC	CASSQDRLEQYF
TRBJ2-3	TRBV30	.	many	TGTGCCTGGAGTGTACCGACCACAGATACGCAGTATTTT	CAWSVPTTDTQYF
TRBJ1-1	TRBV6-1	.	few	TGTGCCACCCCCCTCCCGGTGGTAGCGATGAACACTGAAGCTTTCTTT	CATPLPVVAMNTEAFF
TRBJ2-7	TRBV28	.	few	TGTGCCACCCGGAGCGAGGCGTGGGAGCAGTACTTC	CATRSEAWEQYF
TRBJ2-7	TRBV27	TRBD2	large	TGTGCCAGCAGTTTATCCGCGGGAGGGCCCTACGAGCAGTACTTC	CASSLSAGGPYEQYF
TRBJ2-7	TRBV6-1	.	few	TGTGCCAGCAGTGAGGGAGTCGGGGCATTCACCTACGAGCAGTACTTC	CASSEGVGAFTYEQYF
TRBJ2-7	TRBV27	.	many	TGTGCCAGCAGTTTACGGGACACCTCCTACGAGCAGTACTTC	CASSLRDTSYEQYF